This TCR beta chain was identified in a study of blood T cell repertoires in COVID-19. Study background: The samples span acute and convalescent COVID-19 from the United States, Italy and Spain. T cells, B-cell-depleted T cells, or PBMCs provided the cDNA or gDNA that served as material.

Data came from immunoSEQ multiplex PCR; TCRdb stores just in-frame clones and leaves some out. Of a few hundred thousand clones listed, 83% were seen once; the top ten hold about 5.4%. Participants were aged roughly 18 to 89 years from about two dozen US areas. All recovered Cohort 3 donors got two negative PCRs, got clearance, or saw symptom resolution. V was trimmed by 4 bases and J by 6 bases, leaving 12 bases between them. Germline V lookup: CDR1 LNHDA, CDR2 SQIVND (reference sequence). The CDR3 is 14 residues long. Sequencing was done on a sample of PBMCs or T cells enriched from blood (not recorded which). This clonotype originated in a woman in her forties or fifties who had recovered from COVID-19. This rearrangement joins TRBV19 to TRBJ2-2, with D maybe TRBD2 (5 bases). CDR3 DNA: TGTGCCAGTAGTAATTCGGGGTTTGCCGGGGAGCTGTTTTTT. Its translation: CASSNSGFAGELFF.